Presented here are 28 T cell receptor beta chains from one specimen sequenced in a study of blood T cell repertoires in COVID-19. TCRdb keeps only in-frame clones here, not all; method: immunoSEQ multiplex PCR. This sample carries about 89,000 clones, roughly 90% of them seen once, and the ten largest clones take roughly 15%. What was sequenced was peripheral blood. These receptors were taken from a male donor with acute or convalescent COVID-19.

As concerns this clone: A junction boundary mismatches the germline segment, possibly from a read error. The chain links TRBV27 to TRBJ2-7, with TRBD1 identical over 8 bases. Germline assignment: CDR1 MNHEY and CDR2 SMNVEV (reference sequence). This CDR3 has 15 amino acids. The CDR3, as DNA: TGTGCCAGCAGTCTATCCGGACAGGGTCTGGGGGAGCAGTACTTC. Translation gives CASSLSGQGLGEQYF.

The chain uses TRBV7-2 and TRBJ2-3; 15 bases are a match to TRBD2. J lost 3 bases, V lost 2 bases, and 3 bases had no gene match. Looked up from germline, CDR1 is SGHTA and CDR2 is FQGNSA. The CDR3 sequence is 17 residues long. DNA for the CDR3: TGTGCCAGCAGCTTACGGACTAGCGGGGGGGTGACAGATACGCAGTATTTT. Amino acid sequence: CASSLRTSGGVTDTQYF.

J is TRBJ2-5 and V is TRBV18; 12 bases match TRBD1. CDR1 and CDR2 (germline): KGHSH, LQKENI. CDR3 length: 18 residues. V lost 2 bases and J lost 5; bases outside the gene matches: 12. CDR3 amino acids: CASSPTEGQGALLETQYF. CDR3 bases: TGTGCCAGCTCACCAACCGAGGGACAGGGGGCGCTGCTGGAGACCCAGTACTTC.

The V gene is TRBV6-5, the J gene TRBJ2-5, with a possible D match to TRBD1 (5 bases). This CDR3 is 14 amino acids long. V was cut by 6 bases and J by 4 bases, with 15 bases left in between. Germline assignment: CDR1 MNHEY and CDR2 SVGAGI. CDR3 DNA sequence: TGTGCCAGCAGCGTGGGGCCTCCCTCAGAGACCCAGTACTTC. Protein sequence: CASSVGPPSETQYF.

V gene TRBV7-2 combines with J gene TRBJ2-3; possible D gene TRBD2, 5 bases. This CDR3 spans 16 amino acids. Germline V CDR1 and CDR2: SGHTA, FQGNSA. V lost 8 bases, J lost 2 bases, and 20 bases lay in between. The CDR3 DNA follows: TGTGCCAGCCAGAGGGCCGGCCTTGGAACCACAGATACGCAGTATTTT. As protein: CASQRAGLGTTDTQYF. Using reference TRBV7-2 and TRBJ2-3 for the parts outside the CDR3, the full variable domain is GAGVSQSPSNKVTEKGKDVELRCDPISGHTALYWYRQSLGQGLEFLIYFQGNSAPDKSGLPSDRFSAERTGGSVSTLTIQRTQQEDSAVYLCASQRAGLGTTDTQYFGPGTRLTVL.

The chain couples TRBV6-1 to TRBJ1-6, with unresolved D. V lost 2 bases, J lost 9 bases, and 14 bases lay in between. This CDR3 is 15 amino acids long. Per the germline V gene, CDR1 is MNHNS and CDR2 is SASEGT. CDR3 nucleotides: TGTGCCAGCAGTGAACGGCCAGTGAGAGGTTCACCCCTCCACTTT. Encoded protein: CASSERPVRGSPLHF.

This clone is a singleton in its sample. The rearrangement uses TRBV6-1 and TRBJ1-5; TRBD1 agrees at 10 bases. CDR1 MNHNS and CDR2 SASEGT come from the germline V gene. The CDR3 length is 18 residues. V lost 2 bases to trimming and J lost 4 bases; unmatched junction nucleotides: 11. For the CDR3, the DNA is TGTGCCAGCAGTGAACCCCCCGGGACAGGGGTAGGGAATCAGCCCCAGCATTTT. Translation: CASSEPPGTGVGNQPQHF.

The rearrangement joins TRBV11-3 to TRBJ1-1; unclear D gene. The CDR3 extends over 13 amino acids. Germline loops: CDR1 SGHNT, CDR2 YENEEA. V dropped 5 bases and J dropped 2 bases, with 9 bases sitting between them. DNA of the CDR3: TGTGCCAGCAGCCGTAGCGTTAACACTGAAGCTTTCTTT. Translating gives CASSRSVNTEAFF.

The chain combines TRBV7-2 with TRBJ1-1; 10 nucleotides align to TRBD1. The CDR3 covers 16 residues. The trim removed 3 bases at V and 2 bases at J, leaving 6 bases unmatched. Per germline, CDR1 SGHTA and CDR2 FQGNSA. The CDR3 sequence: CASSFRGTGANTEAFF. CDR3 nucleotides: TGTGCCAGCAGCTTTAGGGGGACAGGGGCAAACACTGAAGCTTTCTTT.

The chain is built from TRBV5-1 and TRBJ2-3; 11 nucleotides match TRBD2. Germline CDR1 SGHRS, CDR2 YFSETQ. The V gene end was trimmed by 0 bases and the J gene end by 4 bases; junction bases not matched to a gene: 4. The CDR3 length is 16 residues. The CDR3 loop is CASSLVSGGAADTQYF. DNA for the CDR3: TGCGCCAGCAGCTTGGTTAGCGGGGGGGCGGCAGATACGCAGTATTTT.

V usage is TRBV6-5 and J usage is TRBJ1-6; D is perhaps TRBD1 (5 bases). The CDR3 totals 15 residues. The V end lost 2 bases, the J end lost 6 bases, and 11 bases lay between the germline ends. Germline V CDR1 and CDR2: MNHEY, SVGAGI. The CDR3 DNA is TGTGCCAGCAGTTACGGGGCAGGCAGTAATTCACCCCTCCACTTT. Translation gives CASSYGAGSNSPLHF.

This chain joins TRBV7-9 and TRBJ2-5; D is perhaps TRBD1 (6 bases). The CDR3 is 15 residues long. V was cut by 4 bases and J by 7 bases, with 19 bases left in between. Germline CDR1 is SEHNR and CDR2 is FQNEAQ (reference sequence). DNA of the CDR3: TGTGCCAGCAGCTCAACCGGGACAATAGGTGGGACCCAGTACTTC. Translating it yields CASSSTGTIGGTQYF.

The V and J genes are TRBV30 and TRBJ2-2; 7 nucleotides agree with TRBD1. Looked up from germline, CDR1 is GTSNPN and CDR2 is SVGIG (reference sequence). The CDR3 spans 12 residues. The J segment lost 7 bases and the V segment lost 7 bases, leaving 6 bases of the junction unmatched. Here the CDR3 reads CASNPGGGELFF. The DNA for the CDR3 is TGTGCCTCGAATCCAGGGGGCGGGGAGCTGTTTTTT.

The V call is TRBV20-1, the J call TRBJ2-3, with D unclear. Between the trimmed V and J ends, which lost 3 bases and 2 bases, there was a span of 12 bases. From germline, CDR1 is DFQATT and CDR2 SNEGSKA (reference sequence). The CDR3 spans 14 residues. In DNA form, the CDR3 reads TGCAGTGCTAGTCCCAGCGTGACCACAGATACGCAGTATTTT. This codes for CSASPSVTTDTQYF.

The chain links TRBV30 to TRBJ1-5; TRBD1 aligns across 7 bases. This CDR3 contains 16 residues. J lost 4 bases, V lost 2 bases, and 11 bases had no gene match. Per germline, CDR1 GTSNPN and CDR2 SVGIG (reference sequence). The CDR3 spells CAWSKVGTAGNQPQHF. The CDR3 DNA reads TGTGCCTGGAGTAAAGTCGGGACAGCTGGGAATCAGCCCCAGCATTTT.

The V gene is TRBV2, the J gene TRBJ2-7, with a weak D call TRBD1 (5 bases). CDR1 and CDR2 from the germline V gene are SNHLY and FYNNEI. The V and J ends lost 1 base and 2 bases respectively, with 12 bases between them. The length of the CDR3 is 15 residues. The CDR3 loop reads CASSEGGAQTYEQYF. In DNA form, the CDR3 reads TGTGCCAGCAGTGAAGGGGGCGCCCAGACCTACGAGCAGTACTTC. Full variable domain (missing parts from reference TRBV2 and TRBJ2-7): EPEVTQTPSHQVTQMGQEVILRCVPISNHLYFYWYRQILGQKVEFLVSFYNNEISEKSEIFDDQFSVERPDGSNFTLKIRSTKLEDSAMYFCASSEGGAQTYEQYFGPGTRLTVT.

This chain links TRBV11-3 with TRBJ2-3; 9 bases are a match to TRBD1. Losses at the gene ends were 5 bases for V and 2 bases for J; bases not matched to a gene: 5. The CDR3 sequence is 15 residues long. CDR1 SGHNT and CDR2 YENEEA come from the germline V gene. CDR3 sequence reads: CASSLGTGPTDTQYF. CDR3 sequence (DNA): TGTGCCAGCAGCCTCGGGACAGGGCCCACAGATACGCAGTATTTT.

V usage is TRBV15 and J usage is TRBJ1-5, with 7 bases that match TRBD1. Germline values: CDR1 LNHNV, CDR2 YYDKDF (reference sequence). The length of the CDR3 is 14 residues. J gave up 6 bases and V 2 bases, and 4 bases lay outside the gene matches. In DNA, the CDR3 is TGTGCCACCAGCAGACAACAGGGGAGTCAGCCCCAGCATTTT. This sequence encodes CATSRQQGSQPQHF. The whole variable domain, remainder taken from reference TRBV15 and TRBJ1-5, is DAMVIQNPRYQVTQFGKPVTLSCSQTLNHNVMYWYQQKSSQAPKLLFHYYDKDFNNEADTPDNFQSRRPNTSFCFLDIRSPGLGDTAMYLCATSRQQGSQPQHFGDGTRLSIL.

Comment on this clone: Other DNA sequences in this specimen translate into the identical CDR3. CDR3 DNA sequence: TGTGCCAGCTCTCCGGGCAGGGGCAATCAGCCCCAGCATTTT. Its protein product is CASSPGRGNQPQHF. The V and J genes are TRBV18 and TRBJ1-5, with D possibly being TRBD1 (5 bases). Germline V gene lookup returns CDR1 KGHSH and CDR2 LQKENI. V was shortened by 6 bases and J by 2 bases, with 11 bases between the two germline ends. The CDR3 runs to 14 residues.

This clone was counted a single time. This chain uses TRBV15 with TRBJ2-5, with D possibly TRBD1 on 5 matching bases. CDR1 is LNHNV and CDR2 is YYDKDF in the germline V gene (reference sequence). V was shortened by 1 base and J by 0 bases, with 9 bases between the two germline ends. There are 15 residues in the CDR3. The CDR3 is CATSRVSGHQETQYF. CDR3 coding DNA: TGTGCCACCAGCAGAGTCTCAGGGCACCAAGAGACCCAGTACTTC.

The gene calls are TRBV11-2 and TRBJ2-5; maybe TRBD2 (6 bases). Germline V CDR1 and CDR2: SGHAT, FQNNGV. The V gene lost 5 bases and the J gene lost 2 bases, with 12 bases spanning the gap. CDR3 size: 14 residues. CDR3 loop: CASSPLGRQETQYF. CDR3 in DNA: TGTGCCAGCAGCCCCCTAGGGAGGCAAGAGACCCAGTACTTC.

This clone was counted a few times. The chain uses TRBV5-1 and TRBJ2-7; 10 bases are shared with TRBD1. The CDR3 totals 15 residues. V was clipped by 0 bases and J by 4 bases; unmatched bases: 4. Germline CDR1 reads SGHRS; CDR2 reads YFSETQ. This chain's CDR3 is CASSLAGTGVYEQYF. In DNA, the CDR3 is TGCGCCAGCAGCTTGGCGGGGACAGGGGTTTACGAGCAGTACTTC.

The chain has TRBV30 and TRBJ2-7, with a weak D call TRBD1 (6 bases). CDR3 length: 15 residues. Trimming stripped 0 bases from V and 3 bases from J, with 15 bases between. Looked up from germline, CDR1 is GTSNPN and CDR2 is SVGIG (reference sequence). CDR3 residues: CAWSVRGLAFYEQYF. CDR3 nucleotides: TGTGCCTGGAGTGTCAGGGGCCTAGCCTTCTACGAGCAGTACTTC.

The J gene is TRBJ2-3, the V gene TRBV18; a possible D gene is TRBD1 (5 bases). Trimming pared 4 bases from V and 5 bases from J, leaving 7 bases between. Germline assignment: CDR1 KGHSH and CDR2 LQKENI. The CDR3 is made up of 12 amino acids. The CDR3, as DNA: TGTGCCAGCTCACTAGGGGAAGATACGCAGTATTTT. Amino acid sequence: CASSLGEDTQYF.

The chain links TRBV6-5 to TRBJ2-1, with TRBD2 matching 9 bases. The CDR3 runs to 16 residues. The V gene's germline CDR1 is MNHEY and CDR2 SVGAGI. V lost 0 bases to trimming and J lost 4 bases; unmatched junction nucleotides: 4. Here the CDR3 reads CASSYSISGGYNEQFF. In nucleotides, the CDR3 is TGTGCCAGCAGTTACTCGATCAGCGGGGGGTACAATGAGCAGTTCTTC.

The chain combines TRBV4-1 with TRBJ2-3; 7 nucleotides match TRBD2. The J segment lost 1 base and the V segment lost 2 bases, leaving 9 bases of the junction unmatched. The CDR3 sequence is 17 residues long. Germline V gene sequence: CDR1 MGHRA, CDR2 YSYEKL. The CDR3 loop is CASSQSGTGGGTDTQYF. CDR3 nucleotide sequence: TGCGCCAGCAGCCAAAGTGGGACGGGGGGAGGCACAGATACGCAGTATTTT.

The chain has TRBV24-1 and TRBJ1-5; 7 bases match TRBD1. The V segment lost 3 bases and the J segment 3 bases; nucleotides outside the gene matches: 7. The germline CDR1 and CDR2 sequences are KGHDR and SFDVKD. The CDR3 is 16 amino acids. The CDR3 coding sequence is TGTGCCACCAGTGATCCCTCGACAGGGAACAATCAGCCCCAGCATTTT. Translating it yields CATSDPSTGNNQPQHF.

The V and J genes are TRBV10-3 and TRBJ1-6; 8 bases match TRBD1. Germline V gene data show CDR1 as ENHRY and CDR2 as SYGVKD. The CDR3 spans 14 residues. J lost 7 bases, V lost 6 bases, and 5 bases had no gene match. Written as DNA, the CDR3 is TGTGCCATCAGAAACGGACAGGGAAATTCACCCCTCCACTTT. It codes for CAIRNGQGNSPLHF.